What follows is one T cell receptor beta chain and its context. Profiling relied on immunoSEQ multiplex PCR, and the TCRdb table lists in-frame clones only, not all of them. The sample lists under 85,000 clones, roughly 85% occurring once. This sample is part of a study of OX40 agonist ivuxolimab in advanced cancers. The CDR3 has 16 residues. Germline V lookup: CDR1 SNHLY, CDR2 FYNNEI. Trimming removed 1 base from V and 3 bases from J; junction bases left unmatched: 9. Here the sequenced sample was CD4+ or CD8+ T cells sorted from blood, taken in a trial of the OX40 agonist ivuxolimab. The receptor's source is an adult with an advanced solid tumor such as melanoma, head and neck, liver or kidney cancer. The gene calls are TRBV2 and TRBJ2-7; 7 bases match TRBD2. The CDR3 is CASSEDRAGVGYEQYF. CDR3 DNA: TGTGCCAGCAGTGAAGATCGGGCGGGAGTAGGCTACGAGCAGTACTTC.